The 22 T cell receptor beta chains below all came from one sample that was sequenced in a study of shared clonotypes between healthy human individuals. This table comes from immunoSEQ multiplex PCR, and its TCRdb copy is limited to in-frame clones, with some not included. The sample has 1.6 million or so clones; just under 99% are singletons. Sequences were obtained from naive CD4+ T cells sorted from blood. Subset noted: CD45RA+ positively selected. The receptors here all came from a man younger than 40 in good health.

The chain links TRBV27 to TRBJ2-1; D may match TRBD1 or TRBD2 (5 bases each). V was cut by 5 bases and J by 4 bases, with 12 bases left in between. The CDR3 is 14 residues long. From germline, CDR1 is MNHEY and CDR2 SMNVEV (reference sequence). The CDR3, as DNA: TGTGCCAGCAGTCCCGGGACGGATTACAATGAGCAGTTCTTC. This sequence encodes CASSPGTDYNEQFF.

This chain joins TRBV4-1 and TRBJ1-5; 10 bases match TRBD1. J was trimmed by 5 bases and V by 5 bases; bases with no gene match: 9. Germline-derived CDR1 and CDR2 are MGHRA and YSYEKL. The CDR3 is made up of 16 amino acids. The CDR3 region is CASSSADRGDDQPQHF. The CDR3 DNA reads as TGCGCCAGCAGCTCGGCGGACAGGGGGGATGATCAGCCCCAGCATTTT.

This clone showed up just once. This chain connects TRBV7-6 to TRBJ2-3; perhaps TRBD1 as D (6 bases). From germline, CDR1 is SGHVS and CDR2 FNYEAQ. This CDR3 has 14 residues. The V end was cut by 5 bases, the J end by 5 bases, with 14 bases between. The DNA for the CDR3 is TGTGCCAGCAGCCCACAAACACAGGGAGATACGCAGTATTTT. Translated: CASSPQTQGDTQYF. Drawing the rest from reference TRBV7-6 and TRBJ2-3, the complete variable domain is GAGVSQSPRYKVTKRGQDVALRCDPISGHVSLYWYRQALGQGPEFLTYFNYEAQQDKSGLPNDRFSAERPEGSISTLTIQRTEQRDSAMYRCASSPQTQGDTQYFGPGTRLTVL.

The chain is built from TRBV6-4 and TRBJ2-7, with 8 bases aligning to TRBD1. The V gene end was trimmed by 0 bases and the J gene end by 5 bases; junction bases not matched to a gene: 6. CDR3 length equals 15 residues. The germline V gene has CDR1 MRHNA and CDR2 SNTAGT. CDR3 DNA: TGTGCCAGCAGTGACTCGGCAGGGGGCCTTGACGAGCAGTACTTC. It yields the protein CASSDSAGGLDEQYF.

The CDR3 here is CSVGAQETQYF. The CDR3 DNA reads TGCAGTGTAGGAGCCCAAGAGACCCAGTACTTC. The chain combines TRBV20-1 with TRBJ2-5; D not resolved. The germline CDR1 and CDR2 sequences are DFQATT and SNEGSKA (reference sequence). The V end lost 7 bases, the J end lost 1 base, and 7 bases lay between the germline ends. This CDR3 spans 11 amino acids.

V and J are TRBV18 and TRBJ2-3; D is ambiguous. This CDR3 region has 13 residues. V was pared by 4 bases and J by 4 bases, with 9 bases between. Germline V gives CDR1 KGHSH, CDR2 LQKENI. CDR3 sequence reads: CASSLKVADTQYF. For the CDR3, the DNA is TGTGCCAGCTCACTAAAGGTGGCAGATACGCAGTATTTT.

This clone appeared a single time. This rearrangement joins TRBV2 to TRBJ2-2, with a possible D match to TRBD2 (6 bases). The CDR3 contains 16 residues. Germline CDR1 reads SNHLY; CDR2 reads FYNNEI. Trimming took 4 bases from V and 1 from J, leaving 13 bases between them. CDR3 in amino acids: CASSATGGMNTGELFF. The CDR3, as DNA: TGTGCCAGCAGTGCCACGGGCGGGATGAACACCGGGGAGCTGTTTTTT. Full variable domain (rest looked up from reference TRBV2 and TRBJ2-2): EPEVTQTPSHQVTQMGQEVILRCVPISNHLYFYWYRQILGQKVEFLVSFYNNEISEKSEIFDDQFSVERPDGSNFTLKIRSTKLEDSAMYFCASSATGGMNTGELFFGEGSRLTVL.

This clone has only one observation. The chain links TRBV11-1 to TRBJ2-5; the match to TRBD2 covers 10 bases. J lost 9 bases, V lost 6 bases, and 10 bases had no gene match. Germline CDR1 SGHAT, CDR2 FQDESV (reference sequence). This CDR3 is 14 amino acids long. The CDR3 is CASRPSGSPPSQYF. CDR3 coding DNA: TGTGCCAGCAGGCCTAGCGGGAGCCCCCCGTCCCAGTACTTC.

The genes are TRBV28 and TRBJ2-7; D might be TRBD2 (6 bases). CDR3 length: 14 residues. Germline-derived CDR1 and CDR2 are MDHEN and SYDVKM. Trimming removed 4 bases at V and 3 bases at J, with 13 bases between. CDR3 residues: CASSSETRGYEQYF. The CDR3 nucleotides are TGTGCCAGCAGTTCCGAGACTAGGGGCTACGAGCAGTACTTC.

The V gene is TRBV5-6, the J gene TRBJ2-7; TRBD2 might be the D (5 bases). This CDR3 spans 14 amino acids. The germline gives CDR1 SGHDT, CDR2 YYEEEE. V was shortened by 5 bases and J by 1 base, with 13 bases between the two germline ends. CDR3 sequence (DNA): TGTGCCAGCAGGGAGAACGGGGATTCCTACGAGCAGTACTTC. Translated: CASRENGDSYEQYF.

The chain links TRBV7-9 to TRBJ2-1; D is uncertain. V gave up 5 bases and J gave up 9 bases, with 11 bases separating them. The CDR3 has 12 amino acids. Per germline, CDR1 SEHNR and CDR2 FQNEAQ (reference sequence). The CDR3 coding sequence is TGTGCCAGCAGCCCTCAAGTCACTGAGCAGTTCTTC. Its translation: CASSPQVTEQFF. The entire variable domain, with the rest obtained from reference TRBV7-9 and TRBJ2-1, is as follows: DTGVSQNPRHKITKRGQNVTFRCDPISEHNRLYWYRQTLGQGPEFLTYFQNEAQLEKSRLLSDRFSAERPKGSFSTLEIQRTEQGDSAMYLCASSPQVTEQFFGPGTRLTVL.

The gene calls are TRBV5-1 and TRBJ2-1; D tentatively fits TRBD1 or TRBD2 (7 bases each). Germline CDR1 and CDR2: SGHRS and YFSETQ. This CDR3 is 15 amino acids long. V was cut by 0 bases and J by 9 bases, with 16 bases left in between. Here the CDR3 DNA reads TGCGCCAGCAGCTTGGCAGGGGGAGGGTCGGGTGAGCAGTTCTTC. It yields the protein CASSLAGGGSGEQFF.

The chain employs TRBV29-1 and TRBJ2-2, with D hard to call. CDR3 length: 13 residues. Trimming removed 6 bases from V and 4 bases from J, with 12 bases in between. Germline V gene data show CDR1 as SQVTM and CDR2 as ANQGSEA. The CDR3 is CSVATRFTGELFF. The CDR3 DNA reads TGCAGCGTCGCTACCCGATTCACCGGGGAGCTGTTTTTT.

The rearrangement links TRBV4-3 to TRBJ2-7; no clear D. In germline, CDR1 is LGHNA, CDR2 YSLEER. V lost 0 bases to trimming and J lost 3 bases, with 9 bases between them. This CDR3 contains 14 residues. CDR3 sequence reads: CASSQDQGLYEQYF. CDR3 in DNA: TGCGCCAGCAGCCAAGATCAAGGTCTCTACGAGCAGTACTTC.

The chain recombines TRBV28 with TRBJ2-1; no reliable D call. The germline gives CDR1 MDHEN, CDR2 SYDVKM. The CDR3 loop spans 14 amino acids. Trimming left V 5 bases short and J 6 bases short, with 14 bases between. The CDR3 spells CASSPPGPRNEQFF. The CDR3 bases are TGTGCCAGCAGTCCCCCTGGCCCCCGCAATGAGCAGTTCTTC.

The chain joins TRBV19 to TRBJ2-4; 11 bases align to TRBD2. Germline V lookup: CDR1 LNHDA, CDR2 SQIVND (reference sequence). Germline trimming cut 0 bases from V and 12 bases from J; bases unmatched to any gene: 7. The CDR3 runs 15 residues. CDR3 loop: CASSIETSGSGTQYF. The CDR3 bases are TGTGCCAGTAGTATAGAAACTAGCGGGAGTGGTACTCAGTACTTC.

This chain uses TRBV12-5 with TRBJ2-7; 8 bases match TRBD2. The germline CDR1 and CDR2 sequences are LGHNT and FRNRAP. Trimming cost V 5 bases and J 2 bases; bases outside gene matches: 2. The CDR3 totals 13 residues. DNA of the CDR3: TGTGCTAGTGGTCGGGGGGGGACCTACGAGCAGTACTTC. Translating gives CASGRGGTYEQYF.

The rearrangement uses TRBV6-5 and TRBJ1-4; 8 nucleotides line up with TRBD1. Germline V gives CDR1 MNHEY, CDR2 SVGAGI. CDR3 length: 14 residues. V gave up 6 bases and J gave up 6 bases; unmatched junction bases: 6. The CDR3 DNA is TGTGCCAGCAGCCTCGGACAGGGATATGAAAAACTGTTTTTT. Its translation is CASSLGQGYEKLFF.

The chain joins TRBV6-1 to TRBJ2-5; D tentatively reads TRBD1 or TRBD2 (7 bases each). V gave up 5 bases and J gave up 5 bases, with 12 bases separating them. The CDR3 has 13 amino acids. Germline loops: CDR1 MNHNS, CDR2 SASEGT. The CDR3 coding sequence is TGTGCCAGCAGTTCCAGGGGGGGGGAGACCCAGTACTTC. This encodes CASSSRGGETQYF.

This clone showed up just once. The rearrangement links TRBV29-1 to TRBJ2-5, with D perhaps TRBD1 or TRBD2 (5 bases each). The V end was cut by 4 bases, the J end by 4 bases, with 16 bases between. The CDR3 sequence is 14 residues long. Germline V gene lookup returns CDR1 SQVTM and CDR2 ANQGSEA. In DNA form, the CDR3 reads TGCAGCGTTGGACCCACCGGGGCGGGAGAGACCCAGTACTTC. It codes for CSVGPTGAGETQYF.

As regards this clone: Within the sample, other DNA sequences also encode this same CDR3. The gene calls are TRBV18 and TRBJ2-6; maybe TRBD2 (6 bases). CDR3 length equals 15 residues. Germline V lookup: CDR1 KGHSH, CDR2 LQKENI. Trimming removed 2 bases from V and 2 bases from J, with 7 bases in between. CDR3 DNA sequence: TGTGCCAGCTCACCAGGGGGGACTGGGGCCAACGTCCTGACTTTC. Its protein product is CASSPGGTGANVLTF.

The V and J genes are TRBV15 and TRBJ2-1, with a possible D match to TRBD2 (8 bases). Between the trimmed V and J ends, which lost 6 bases and 6 bases, there was a span of 15 bases. The CDR3 consists of 14 residues. Germline assignment: CDR1 LNHNV and CDR2 YYDKDF (reference sequence). The CDR3 bases are TGTGCCACCAGTCGGCGGGGGGACAGCAATGAGCAGTTCTTC. This translates into CATSRRGDSNEQFF.